This TCR beta chain originates from a study of T-cell reconstitution after alpha-beta-depleted transplantation in children. Germline assignment: CDR1 GTSNPN and CDR2 SVGIG (reference sequence). The CDR3 has 13 residues. V gave up 8 bases and J gave up 2 bases, with 16 bases separating them. Preparation of the TCRbeta library involved a method that used unique molecular identifiers. TCRdb fed the PCR reads into MiXCR, producing one record per CDR3 protein. The data show hundreds of thousands of distinct CDR3 sequences, around a tenth seen once. This clonotype was recorded many times. V and J are TRBV30 and TRBJ2-7; D is perhaps TRBD1 (6 bases). The source material was peripheral blood, sampled 180 days after TCRalphabeta/CD19-depleted stem cell transplant. The sequence came from a male patient aged 2 to 10 who had a stem cell transplant for chronic granulomatous disease, so the T cells may come from the graft donor. Here the CDR3 reads CAGRTPGAYEQYF. The CDR3 bases are TGTGCCGGCCGAACCCCAGGGGCCTACGAGCAGTACTTC.